A selection of T cell receptor beta chains follows, all from one sample in a study of human T cells and chemical hapten exposure. MiXCR, run by TCRdb on the RACE reads, gives a single entry per CDR3 protein. The profile shows fewer than 500,000 distinct CDR3 sequences, roughly 5% of them singletons. The starting material was whole blood, obtained in connection with sensitization to the hapten diphenylcyclopropenone (DPC). The receptors stem from a woman in her fifties or sixties with alopecia areata. Some clones in this sample may be carry-over from other donors' samples. CDR3s include the opening cysteine and the closing phenylalanine or tryptophan. D genes are given only for firm matches. A row's size may be missing; if present it is once, few, many or a size class.

D gene	J gene	V gene	clone size	CDR3 protein	CDR3 DNA
.	TRBJ1-6	TRBV13	many	CASTTLGVRNSPLHF	TGTGCCAGCACCACCCTGGGTGTTCGAAATTCACCCCTCCACTTT
.	TRBJ2-6	TRBV9	.	CASSVRGLSSGANVLTF	TGTGCCAGCAGCGTCAGGGGTCTAAGCTCTGGGGCCAACGTCCTGACTTTC
TRBD2	TRBJ2-3	TRBV7-2	.	CASSLVGTSGRRGTQYF	TGTGCCAGCAGCTTAGTTGGGACTAGCGGGAGGAGAGGTACGCAGTATTTT
.	TRBJ1-2	TRBV7-9	many	CASSSTVNYGYTF	TGTGCCAGCAGCTCGACGGTTAACTATGGCTACACCTTC
.	TRBJ1-5	TRBV29-1	many	CSVESGDNQPQHF	TGCAGCGTTGAAAGCGGGGACAATCAGCCCCAGCATTTT
.	TRBJ2-5	TRBV29-1	.	CSVDNRLQETQYF	TGCAGCGTTGATAACAGACTTCAAGAGACCCAGTACTTC
.	TRBJ1-5	TRBV12-3/TRBV12-4	.	CASSFIGEGQPQHF	TGTGCCAGCAGTTTTATCGGGGAAGGTCAGCCCCAGCATTTT
TRBD1	TRBJ2-2	TRBV7-9	many	CASSFFRGNTGELFF	TGTGCCAGCAGCTTTTTCAGGGGGAATACCGGGGAGCTGTTTTTT
TRBD2	TRBJ2-5	TRBV9	few	CASSVGGLAGGQETQYF	TGTGCCAGCAGCGTAGGTGGGCTAGCGGGGGGTCAAGAGACCCAGTACTTC
.	TRBJ1-4	TRBV4-1	few	CASTSTGEKLFF	TGCGCCAGCACCTCAACCGGGGAAAAACTGTTTTTT
TRBD1	TRBJ1-5	TRBV5-1	many	CASSQTGGINQPQHF	TGCGCCAGCAGCCAGACAGGGGGCATTAATCAGCCCCAGCATTTT
TRBD1	TRBJ1-2	TRBV18	many	CASSPGGTGDGYTF	TGTGCCAGCTCACCCGGGGGCACAGGGGATGGCTACACCTTC
TRBD1	TRBJ2-3	TRBV29-1	.	CSSGQGTSSTDTQYF	TGCAGCTCGGGACAGGGGACTTCTAGCACAGATACGCAGTATTTT
.	TRBJ2-7	TRBV29-1	many	CSVSQTSYEQYF	TGCAGCGTTAGTCAGACCTCCTACGAGCAGTACTTC
.	TRBJ2-5	TRBV9	.	CASSVVYQETQYF	TGTGCCAGCAGCGTAGTGTACCAAGAGACCCAGTACTTC
TRBD1	TRBJ1-2	TRBV28	few	CASRKRTGTTYGYTF	TGTGCCAGCAGAAAAAGGACAGGGACGACCTATGGCTACACCTTC
.	TRBJ2-1	TRBV28	few	CASRLAGYLGNEQFF	TGTGCCAGCAGGCTCGCAGGGTACCTTGGGAATGAGCAGTTCTTC